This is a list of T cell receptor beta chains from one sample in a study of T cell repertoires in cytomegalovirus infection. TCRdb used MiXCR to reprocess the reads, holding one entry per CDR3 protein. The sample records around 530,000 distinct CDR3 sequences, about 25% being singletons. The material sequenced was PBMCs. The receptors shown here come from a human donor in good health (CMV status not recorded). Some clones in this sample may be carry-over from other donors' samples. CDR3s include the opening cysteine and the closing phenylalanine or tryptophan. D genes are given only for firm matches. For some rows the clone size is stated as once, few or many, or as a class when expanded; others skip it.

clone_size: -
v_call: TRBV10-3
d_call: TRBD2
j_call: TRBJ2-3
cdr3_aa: CAISDASGSADTQYF
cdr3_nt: TGTGCCATCAGTGATGCTAGCGGGAGTGCAGATACGCAGTATTTT

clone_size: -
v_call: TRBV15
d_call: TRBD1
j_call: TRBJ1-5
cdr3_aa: CATSRGQGNQPQHF
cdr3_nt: TGTGCCACCAGCAGGGGACAGGGCAATCAGCCCCAGCATTTT

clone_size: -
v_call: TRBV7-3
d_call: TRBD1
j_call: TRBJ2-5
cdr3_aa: CASSRQTGTQETQYF
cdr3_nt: TGTGCCAGCAGCCGCCAGACAGGGACGCAAGAGACCCAGTACTTC

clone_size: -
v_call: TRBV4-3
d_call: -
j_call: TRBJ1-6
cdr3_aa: CASSQVAGNSPLHF
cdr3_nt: TGCGCCAGCAGCCAAGTTGCGGGGAATTCACCCCTCCACTTT

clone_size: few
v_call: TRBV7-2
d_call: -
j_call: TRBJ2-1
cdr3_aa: CASSQGSVYNEQFF
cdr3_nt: TGTGCCAGCAGCCAAGGGTCGGTGTACAATGAGCAGTTCTTC

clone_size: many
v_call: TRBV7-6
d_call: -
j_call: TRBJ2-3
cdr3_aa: CASSLAYLIGADTQYF
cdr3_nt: TGTGCCAGCAGCTTAGCCTACTTAATAGGCGCAGATACGCAGTATTTT

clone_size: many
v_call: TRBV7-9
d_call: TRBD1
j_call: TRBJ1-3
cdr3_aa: CASSSGGSGNTIYF
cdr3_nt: TGTGCCAGCAGCTCAGGGGGCTCTGGAAACACCATATATTTT

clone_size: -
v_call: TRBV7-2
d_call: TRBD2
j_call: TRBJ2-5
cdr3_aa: CASSTLAGQETQYF
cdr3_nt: TGTGCCAGCAGCACACTAGCGGGACAAGAGACCCAGTACTTC

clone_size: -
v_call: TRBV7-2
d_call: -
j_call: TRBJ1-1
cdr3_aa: CASSTRAGAEAFF
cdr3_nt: TGTGCCAGCAGCACCCGGGCCGGCGCTGAAGCTTTCTTT

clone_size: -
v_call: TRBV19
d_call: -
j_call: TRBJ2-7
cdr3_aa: CASSIGTSYEQYF
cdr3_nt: TGTGCCAGTAGTATTGGGACCTCCTACGAGCAGTACTTC

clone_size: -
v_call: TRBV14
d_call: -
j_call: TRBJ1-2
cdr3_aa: CASSRVGGGLNDYTF
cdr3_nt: TGTGCCAGCAGCCGCGTAGGTGGGGGGCTTAACGACTACACCTTC

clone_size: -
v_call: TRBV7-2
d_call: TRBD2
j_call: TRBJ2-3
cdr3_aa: CASGGSPTDTQYF
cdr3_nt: TGTGCCTCGGGGGGGTCCCCCACAGATACGCAGTATTTT

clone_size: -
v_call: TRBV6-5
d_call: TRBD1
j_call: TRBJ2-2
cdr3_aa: CASSSRGRTGELFF
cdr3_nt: TGTGCCAGCAGTTCAAGGGGGCGTACCGGGGAGCTGTTTTTT

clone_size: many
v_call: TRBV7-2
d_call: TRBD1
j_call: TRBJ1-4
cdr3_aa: CASSLSSTGRNEKLFF
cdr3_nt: TGTGCCAGCAGCTTGTCTTCGACAGGGAGAAATGAAAAACTGTTTTTT

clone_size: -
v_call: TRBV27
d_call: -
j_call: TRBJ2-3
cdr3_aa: CASRPAGASTDTQYF
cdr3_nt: TGTGCCAGCAGGCCCGCGGGGGCAAGCACAGATACGCAGTATTTT

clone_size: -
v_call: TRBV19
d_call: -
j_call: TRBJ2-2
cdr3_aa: CASRRGGTGELFF
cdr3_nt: TGTGCCAGTAGGCGGGGAGGAACCGGGGAGCTGTTTTTT

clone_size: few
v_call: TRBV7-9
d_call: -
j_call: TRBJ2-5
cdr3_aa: CASSPPRGGRSSGETQYF
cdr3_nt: TGTGCCAGCAGCCCCCCCCGTGGGGGCCGATCCAGCGGAGAGACCCAGTACTTC

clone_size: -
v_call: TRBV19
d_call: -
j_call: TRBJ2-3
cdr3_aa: CASTATVSTDTQYF
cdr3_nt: TGTGCCAGTACCGCGACGGTTAGCACAGATACGCAGTATTTT

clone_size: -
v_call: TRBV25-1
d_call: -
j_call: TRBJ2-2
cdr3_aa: CASSGKSWTGELFF
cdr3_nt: TGTGCCAGTAGCGGCAAATCTTGGACCGGGGAGCTGTTTTTT

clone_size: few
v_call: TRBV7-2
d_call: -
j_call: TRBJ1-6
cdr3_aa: CASTIDSSSYNSPLHF
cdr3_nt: TGTGCCAGCACCATCGACAGTAGCTCCTATAATTCACCCCTCCACTTT

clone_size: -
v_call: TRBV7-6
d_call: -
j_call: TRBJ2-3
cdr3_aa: CASSASRDPTDTQYF
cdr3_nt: TGTGCTAGCAGCGCTTCCCGAGACCCCACAGATACGCAGTATTTT

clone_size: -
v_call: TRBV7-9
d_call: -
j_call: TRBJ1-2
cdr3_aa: CASSRDVGYGYTF
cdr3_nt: TGTGCCAGCAGCAGGGACGTCGGCTATGGCTACACCTTC

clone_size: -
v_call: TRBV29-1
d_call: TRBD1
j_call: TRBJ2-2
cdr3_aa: CSARQGTNTGELFF
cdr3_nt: TGCAGCGCCCGACAGGGGACGAACACCGGGGAGCTGTTTTTT

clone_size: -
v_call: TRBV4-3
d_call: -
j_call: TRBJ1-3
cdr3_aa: CASSHEDGNTIYF
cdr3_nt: TGCGCCAGCAGCCACGAAGACGGGAACACCATATATTTT

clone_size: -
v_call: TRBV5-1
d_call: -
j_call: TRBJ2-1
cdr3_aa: CASSLGVSHNEQFF
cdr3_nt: TGCGCCAGCAGCTTGGGAGTGTCTCACAATGAGCAGTTCTTC

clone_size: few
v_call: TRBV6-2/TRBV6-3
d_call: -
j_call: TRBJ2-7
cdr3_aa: CASSRSTAYEQYF
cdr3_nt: TGTGCCAGCAGTCGATCGACAGCCTACGAGCAGTACTTC

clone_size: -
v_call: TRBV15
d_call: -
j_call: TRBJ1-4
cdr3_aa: CATNPGRADEKLFF
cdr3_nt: TGTGCCACCAACCCAGGTAGGGCCGATGAAAAACTGTTTTTT

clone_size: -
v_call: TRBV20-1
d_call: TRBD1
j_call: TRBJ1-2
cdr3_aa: CSAPQGDGYTF
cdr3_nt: TGCAGTGCGCCGCAGGGGGATGGCTACACCTTC

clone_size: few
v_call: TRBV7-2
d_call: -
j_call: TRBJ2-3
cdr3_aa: CASSLGGYGVDTQYF
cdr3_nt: TGTGCCAGCAGCTTAGGGGGATATGGTGTAGATACGCAGTATTTT

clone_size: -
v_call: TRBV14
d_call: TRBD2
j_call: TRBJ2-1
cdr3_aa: CASSQVTLLAGGYHEQFF
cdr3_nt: TGTGCCAGCAGCCAAGTAACCCTACTAGCGGGAGGTTACCATGAGCAGTTCTTC

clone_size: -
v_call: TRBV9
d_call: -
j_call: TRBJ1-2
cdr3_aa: CASSVEIREASGYTF
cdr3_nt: TGTGCCAGCAGCGTAGAGATCCGGGAGGCGAGCGGCTACACCTTC

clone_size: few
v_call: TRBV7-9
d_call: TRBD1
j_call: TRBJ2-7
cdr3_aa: CASSATGLGEQYF
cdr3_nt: TGTGCCAGCAGCGCGACAGGGCTAGGCGAGCAGTACTTC

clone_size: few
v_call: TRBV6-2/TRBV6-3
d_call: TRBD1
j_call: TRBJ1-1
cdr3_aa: CASSYGQVQGTEAFF
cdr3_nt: TGTGCCAGCAGTTACGGACAGGTGCAGGGGACTGAAGCTTTCTTT

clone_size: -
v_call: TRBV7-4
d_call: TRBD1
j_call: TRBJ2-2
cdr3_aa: CASTLGQATNTGELFF
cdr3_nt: TGTGCCAGCACTCTAGGACAGGCGACCAACACCGGGGAGCTGTTTTTT

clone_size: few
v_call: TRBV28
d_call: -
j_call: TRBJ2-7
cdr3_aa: CASRSGTLAYEQYF
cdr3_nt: TGTGCCAGCAGATCCGGGACCCTTGCCTACGAGCAGTACTTC

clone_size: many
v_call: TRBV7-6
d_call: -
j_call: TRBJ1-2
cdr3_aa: CASSPPLWGQGFLQGYGYTF
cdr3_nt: TGTGCCAGCAGCCCACCTTTATGGGGGCAGGGTTTTCTCCAGGGATATGGCTACACCTTC

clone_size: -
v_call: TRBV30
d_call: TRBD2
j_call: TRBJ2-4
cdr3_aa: CAWSVRTSGIRLTKNIQYF
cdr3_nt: TGTGCCTGGAGTGTACGGACTAGCGGGATCCGGCTAACCAAAAACATTCAGTACTTC

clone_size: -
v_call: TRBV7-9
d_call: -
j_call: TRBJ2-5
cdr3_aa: CASSPEKTQYF
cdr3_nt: TGTGCCAGCAGCCCCGAGAAGACCCAGTACTTC

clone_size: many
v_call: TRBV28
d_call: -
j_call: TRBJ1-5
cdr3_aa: CASSTLKGGTYQPQHF
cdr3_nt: TGTGCCAGCAGTACCCTGAAGGGAGGGACATATCAGCCCCAGCATTTT

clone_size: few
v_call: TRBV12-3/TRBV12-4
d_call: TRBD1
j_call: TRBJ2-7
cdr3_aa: CASSPRKTGTGGREQYF
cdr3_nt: TGTGCCAGCAGTCCTCGGAAAACCGGGACAGGGGGCCGCGAGCAGTACTTC

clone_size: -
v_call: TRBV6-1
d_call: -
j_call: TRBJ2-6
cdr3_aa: CASSEHGGANVLTF
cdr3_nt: TGTGCCAGCAGTGAGCACGGCGGGGCCAACGTCCTGACTTTC

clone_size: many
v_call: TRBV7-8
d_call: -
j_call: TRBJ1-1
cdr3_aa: CASSLAQGSEGTEAFF
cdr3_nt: TGTGCCAGCAGCTTAGCGCAGGGGTCAGAGGGAACTGAAGCTTTCTTT

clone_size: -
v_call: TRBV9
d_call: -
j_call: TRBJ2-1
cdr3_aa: CASSVGQNLEQFF
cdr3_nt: TGTGCCAGCAGCGTAGGACAAAACCTTGAGCAGTTCTTC

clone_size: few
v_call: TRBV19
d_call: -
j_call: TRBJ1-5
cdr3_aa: CASRTDYQPQHF
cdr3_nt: TGTGCCAGTAGGACGGACTATCAGCCCCAGCATTTT

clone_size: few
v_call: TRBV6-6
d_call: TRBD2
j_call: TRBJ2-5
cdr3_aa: CASRETSGRETQYF
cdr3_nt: TGTGCCAGCAGGGAGACTAGCGGGAGAGAGACCCAGTACTTC

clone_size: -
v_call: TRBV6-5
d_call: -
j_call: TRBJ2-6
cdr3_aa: CASSLFRGSGANVLTF
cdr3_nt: TGTGCCAGCAGTCTTTTCAGGGGCTCTGGGGCCAACGTCCTGACTTTC

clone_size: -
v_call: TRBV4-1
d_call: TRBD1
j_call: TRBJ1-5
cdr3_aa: CASSQGPGQASNQPQHF
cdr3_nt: TGCGCCAGCAGCCAAGGTCCGGGACAGGCAAGCAATCAGCCCCAGCATTTT

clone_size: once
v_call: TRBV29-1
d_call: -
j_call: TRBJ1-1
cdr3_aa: CSVVNTWGTEAFF
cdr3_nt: TGCAGCGTTGTTAACACATGGGGCACTGAAGCTTTCTTT

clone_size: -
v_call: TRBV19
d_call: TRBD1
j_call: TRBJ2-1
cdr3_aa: CASRRGTGDYNEQFF
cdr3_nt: TGTGCCAGTAGGAGGGGGACAGGGGATTACAATGAGCAGTTCTTC

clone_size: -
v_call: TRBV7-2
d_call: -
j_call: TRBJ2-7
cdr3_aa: CASSLMVGSYEQYF
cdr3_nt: TGTGCCAGCAGCTTAATGGTGGGATCCTACGAGCAGTACTTC

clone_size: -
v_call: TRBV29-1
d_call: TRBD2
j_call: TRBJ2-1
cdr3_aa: CSVDPGTSGRAGEQFF
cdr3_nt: TGCAGCGTCGACCCCGGGACTAGCGGGAGGGCCGGGGAGCAGTTCTTC

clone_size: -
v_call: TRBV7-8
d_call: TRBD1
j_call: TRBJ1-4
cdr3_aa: CASRSDRVSNEKLFF
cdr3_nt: TGTGCCAGCAGATCGGACAGGGTTTCTAATGAAAAACTGTTTTTT